Below, one T cell receptor (beta chain) is given with its context. Its antigen is currently unknown. This may arise from a read error, as a much more abundant clone is one base away. No conserved phenylalanine or tryptophan is present at the end of the CDR3, so a read error is the likely explanation. This sample is drawn from a study of T cells in Graves' hyperthyroidism and ophthalmopathy. V lost 3 bases, J lost 9 bases, and 4 bases stayed unmatched. CDR3 length equals 12 residues. Germline CDR1 and CDR2: SGDLS and YYNGEE. Broader study findings: In validation, the model predicted ophthalmopathy. These predictions came a median about 6.5 months before onset. Most thyroid-expanded clonotypes above 0.001 were also found in blood.

What was amplified from RNA transcripts were TCR beta CDR3 regions. Primed by the HTBI set, a first-round RT-PCR was run on the TCR CDR3. TCRdb itself ran the multiplex PCR reads through MiXCR, one entry per CDR3 protein. The table has around 720,000 distinct CDR3 sequences, roughly a third seen once; the top ten hold 30% to 40%. The clonotype was recovered from a woman aged 40 to 55 with Graves' hyperthyroidism. This rearrangement joins TRBV9 to TRBJ2-7, with TRBD1 matching 9 bases. What was sequenced was blood. DNA for the CDR3: TGTGCCAGCAGCGAGGGACAGGGCCCGCAGTACCTC. It is translated as CASSEGQGPQYL.